This T cell receptor (beta chain) originates from a study of T cell changes during pregnancy in multiple sclerosis. The CDR3 has 14 residues. Trimming shortened V by 6 bases and J by 4 bases, and 12 bases separated the two germline ends. Germline V gives CDR1 SNHLY, CDR2 FYNNEI. Here immunoSEQ multiplex PCR was the method, and the copy in TCRdb shows in-frame clones only, minus some. The sample holds 75,000 to 100,000 clones, roughly nine tenths seen once. The chain is built from TRBV2 and TRBJ2-2; D may be TRBD2 (6 bases). This material consisted of peripheral blood, taken after pregnancy. The TCR sequence derives from a female donor in good health, enrolled as a control in a pregnancy study. CDR3 DNA: TGTGCCAGCAGGTCCGGGGGAAGCACCGGGGAGCTGTTTTTT. Translating gives CASRSGGSTGELFF.